This entry describes one TCR beta chain. There is no known antigen for this receptor. Base-call qualities are not available, and no considerably larger clone is one nucleotide away. CDR1 and CDR2 are drawn from the germline V gene (reference sequence): SEHNR, FQNEAQ. Counted from cysteine to phenylalanine, this CDR3 has 13 amino acids. Here the CDR3 DNA is all that survives: 39 bases in frame from base 1. The junction shows trimming of 8 bases on V and 0 bases on J, plus 11 bases between the germline ends. The library was prepared using the immunoSEQ multiplex PCR assay. TCRdb took this table from immuneACCESS and kept in-frame rearrangements with V and J called. Such tables lack part of the clones; where checked against another copy, unresolved V genes explain under half of the gap, and the rest is unexplained. The sample has about 130,000 clones on record, over 75% of them singletons. The ten largest make up roughly 3.1% of the sample.

The record originates from a study of control samples from healthy donors and cancer patients (TCRdb year 2020). Sequencing was carried out using blood. The rearrangement combines TRBV7-9 with TRBJ2-7; a weak D assignment points to TRBD2 (6 bases agree). The sequence was collected from a man aged 45-65 years in good health. The nucleotides are TGTGCCAGCCGGGACTCGAGCTCCTACGAGCAGTACTTC. It translates as CASRDSSSYEQYF.